A single T cell receptor (beta chain) is shown here with its context. No antigen is known for it. This record belongs to a study of OX40 agonist ivuxolimab in advanced cancers. Study-level points and caveats: Determination of antigen specificity was not performed for the expanded peripheral T cells.

Assay: immunoSEQ multiplex PCR; the TCRdb copy retains only in-frame clones and omits some. The sample contains tens of thousands of clones, around four fifths of which appear only once. Germline CDR1 and CDR2: SGHVS and FNYEAQ. The CDR3 consists of 12 residues. The germline V and J ends were trimmed by 5 bases and 9 bases, with 11 bases remaining between them. Anyone with autoimmune disease history or systemic immunosuppression was excluded. V gene TRBV7-6 combines with J gene TRBJ2-1, with no clear D. The source is an adult with an advanced solid tumor such as melanoma, head and neck, liver or kidney cancer. The input for sequencing was CD4+ or CD8+ T cells sorted from blood, taken in a trial of the OX40 agonist ivuxolimab. The DNA for the CDR3 is TGTGCCAGCAGCCACACGCCAGGTGAGCAGTTCTTC. Protein: CASSHTPGEQFF.